This section outlines one TCR beta chain sequence together with its context. This CDR3 is built from 17 residues. V was cut by 5 bases and J by 7 bases, with 21 bases left in between. Germline CDR1 MGHRA, CDR2 YSYEKL. This record belongs to a study of blood T cell repertoires in COVID-19. Study background: The samples span acute and convalescent COVID-19 from the United States, Italy and Spain. Sources were T cells, B-cell-depleted T cells, or PBMCs; the material itself was cDNA or gDNA.

Recruits, aged about 18 to 89 years, lived in roughly 22 US areas. Authors' processing steps: Cell counts per sample came from amplifying reference gene primers. Sequencing used immunoSEQ multiplex PCR; TCRdb keeps in-frame clones, though not all of them. V, J and clone size are taken as reported in that table, and D and trimming were inferred from the DNA itself. The sample holds approximately 470,000 clones; around 90% are singletons and the top ten take about 0.65%. This clonotype was sampled from a woman aged 18 to 35 who had recovered from COVID-19. This chain connects TRBV4-1 to TRBJ1-6, with a weak D call TRBD1 (6 bases). What was sequenced was PBMCs or T cells enriched from blood (not recorded which). The chain's CDR3 is CASSLIAPGHGNSPLHF. In DNA, the CDR3 is TGCGCCAGCAGCTTGATAGCCCCGGGACACGGAAATTCACCCCTCCACTTT.